The rows below give T cell receptor beta chains drawn from one sample of a study of T cell changes during pregnancy in multiple sclerosis. This table comes from immunoSEQ multiplex PCR, and its TCRdb copy is limited to in-frame clones, with some not included. The table lists about 59,000 clones, about 94% of them singletons. Here the sequenced sample was CD8+ T cells from peripheral blood mononuclear cells, taken after pregnancy. These TCRs come from a female donor with multiple sclerosis, enrolled in a pregnancy study. Each CDR3 is given with its conserved first and last residue. A D gene is named only where the DNA matches it firmly. Only part of the rows carry a size: once, few, many, or a class if the clone is expanded.

V	J	size	D	CDR3	DNA
TRBV29-1	TRBJ2-7	-	TRBD2	CSVEISGTYEQYF	TGCAGCGTTGAGATCAGCGGGACCTACGAGCAGTACTTC
TRBV6-5	TRBJ2-2	once	TRBD1	CASSLDRGDTGELFF	TGTGCCAGCAGTCTAGACAGGGGGGACACCGGGGAGCTGTTTTTT
TRBV12-1	TRBJ2-7	once	-	CASSTSSEAYEQYF	TGTGCCAGCAGCACCTCTAGCGAAGCCTACGAGCAGTACTTC
TRBV28	TRBJ1-3	-	-	CASTTGGFIYF	TGTGCCAGCACCACCGGGGGATTCATATATTTT
TRBV5-1	TRBJ2-5	-	TRBD2	CASNQRDQGVETQYF	TGCGCCAGCAATCAGCGGGACCAGGGAGTCGAGACCCAGTACTTC
TRBV27	TRBJ2-5	-	TRBD2	CASSRGLAGDGETQYF	TGTGCCAGCAGCCGAGGGCTAGCGGGAGACGGGGAGACCCAGTACTTC
TRBV7-6	TRBJ2-7	-	-	CASSPDTSSYEQYF	TGTGCCAGCAGCCCCGACACCAGCTCCTACGAGCAGTACTTC
TRBV4-2	TRBJ1-2	-	TRBD1	CASSPQDRGDDGYTF	TGTGCCAGCAGCCCCCAGGACAGGGGTGACGATGGCTACACCTTC
TRBV27	TRBJ2-7	-	-	CASSLAGNYEQYF	TGTGCCAGCAGTTTAGCCGGGAACTACGAGCAGTACTTC
TRBV15	TRBJ1-4	-	-	CATSEDEGSGGNNEKLFF	TGTGCCACCAGCGAGGACGAGGGGAGCGGGGGGAATAATGAAAAACTGTTTTTT
TRBV2	TRBJ2-7	-	-	CASSSAEQYF	TGTGCCAGCTCGAGTGCCGAGCAGTACTTC
TRBV19	TRBJ2-7	-	TRBD2	CASSIRLAIEQYF	TGTGCCAGTAGTATACGACTAGCAATCGAGCAGTACTTC
TRBV9	TRBJ1-1	-	TRBD1	CASSGDRLNTEAFF	TGTGCCAGCAGCGGGGACAGGCTGAACACTGAAGCTTTCTTT
TRBV11-2	TRBJ1-4	once	-	CASSLQAATNEKLFF	TGTGCCAGCAGCTTACAGGCTGCAACTAATGAAAAACTGTTTTTT
TRBV27	TRBJ1-1	-	-	CASSQSQGITEAFF	TGTGCCAGCAGTCAATCTCAGGGGATCACTGAAGCTTTCTTT
TRBV30	TRBJ1-1	-	-	CAWSAGVLGYTEAFF	TGTGCCTGGAGTGCCGGGGTTTTAGGCTACACTGAAGCTTTCTTT
TRBV7-8	TRBJ2-1	-	TRBD2	CASKRGPEQFF	TGTGCCAGCAAGCGGGGGCCTGAGCAGTTCTTC
TRBV7-6	TRBJ2-7	-	-	CASSDSTRYEQYF	TGTGCCAGTTCGGACTCCACCAGGTACGAGCAGTACTTC
TRBV5-1	TRBJ2-2	-	-	CASSLGTAPSGELFF	TGCGCCAGCAGCTTGGGAACAGCTCCCTCCGGGGAGCTGTTTTTT
TRBV9	TRBJ2-7	-	-	CASTRPSAGDEQYF	TGTGCCAGCACTCGCCCTAGCGCTGGCGACGAGCAGTACTTC
TRBV15	TRBJ1-3	-	-	CATSNPGVDTIYF	TGTGCCACCAGCAATCCAGGGGTGGACACCATATATTTT
TRBV6-5	TRBJ2-1	-	TRBD1	CASSREMGQHNEQFF	TGTGCCAGCAGTCGCGAGATGGGACAGCACAATGAGCAGTTCTTC
TRBV5-6	TRBJ2-5	-	TRBD2	CASSFAGVQETQYF	TGTGCCAGCAGCTTCGCGGGAGTCCAAGAGACCCAGTACTTC
TRBV6-1	TRBJ2-7	-	-	CALGGLYSYEQYF	TGTGCCCTGGGAGGACTGTACTCCTACGAGCAGTACTTC
TRBV2	TRBJ1-4	-	TRBD1	CASSPGQGNEKLFF	TGTGCCAGCAGCCCGGGACAGGGAAATGAAAAACTGTTTTTT
TRBV30	TRBJ2-7	-	TRBD2	CAWSPMRGLESGEQYF	TGTGCCTGGAGTCCAATGAGGGGACTAGAATCTGGCGAGCAGTACTTC
TRBV27	TRBJ2-1	-	-	CASRPGPLNEQFF	TGTGCCAGCAGACCAGGGCCCCTCAATGAGCAGTTCTTC
TRBV27	TRBJ2-7	-	-	CASSLSNRGGGEQYF	TGTGCCAGCAGTTTATCGAATAGGGGGGGAGGCGAGCAGTACTTC
TRBV6-4	TRBJ2-1	-	TRBD2	CASSPTSGTVDEQFF	TGTGCCAGCAGCCCGACTAGCGGGACAGTCGATGAGCAGTTCTTC
TRBV10-2	TRBJ1-1	-	-	CASSEGQGMNTEAFF	TGCGCCAGCAGTGAGGGGCAGGGAATGAACACTGAAGCTTTCTTT
TRBV4-2	TRBJ2-1	-	TRBD2	CASSQDRGTSPSNEQFF	TGTGCCAGCAGCCAAGATCGGGGGACTAGCCCCTCCAATGAGCAGTTCTTC
TRBV27	TRBJ2-7	-	-	CASSLDTSGAFEQYF	TGTGCCAGCAGTTTAGACACCTCCGGCGCCTTCGAGCAGTACTTC
TRBV5-1	TRBJ1-3	-	TRBD1	CASSLGGATGNTIYF	TGCGCCAGCAGCTTAGGGGGCGCCACGGGAAACACCATATATTTT
TRBV7-6	TRBJ2-7	-	TRBD2	CASSPSGGSYEQYF	TGTGCCAGCAGCCCAAGCGGGGGCTCCTACGAGCAGTACTTC
TRBV6-6	TRBJ2-1	-	-	CASTTFGRHEQFF	TGTGCCAGCACCACATTCGGGAGACATGAGCAGTTCTTC
TRBV10-2	TRBJ2-1	-	-	CASSESGGYNEQFF	TGCGCCAGCAGTGAGTCGGGGGGATACAATGAGCAGTTCTTC
TRBV19	TRBJ1-1	-	-	CASTLLRGGANTEAFF	TGTGCCAGTACCCTCCTACGAGGAGGGGCGAACACTGAAGCTTTCTTT
TRBV5-4	TRBJ1-1	-	-	CASSLGVNTEAFF	TGTGCCAGCAGCTTGGGAGTGAACACTGAAGCTTTCTTT
TRBV29-1	TRBJ2-7	-	TRBD2	CSVVGGSREQYF	TGCAGCGTTGTCGGCGGGAGTCGCGAGCAGTACTTC
TRBV4-2	TRBJ2-1	-	-	CASSQDFGLVTGSYNEQFF	TGTGCCAGCAGCCAAGATTTTGGGCTGGTGACAGGAAGTTACAATGAGCAGTTCTTC
TRBV10-3	TRBJ2-5	-	-	CAISEINSQETQYF	TGTGCCATCAGTGAGATTAATAGCCAAGAGACCCAGTACTTC
TRBV27	TRBJ1-5	-	-	CASSLRGQSNQPQHF	TGTGCCAGCTCCCTCAGGGGTCAAAGCAATCAGCCCCAGCATTTT
TRBV30	TRBJ1-3	-	-	CAWGRGNGNTIYF	TGTGCCTGGGGACGGGGAAATGGAAACACCATATATTTT